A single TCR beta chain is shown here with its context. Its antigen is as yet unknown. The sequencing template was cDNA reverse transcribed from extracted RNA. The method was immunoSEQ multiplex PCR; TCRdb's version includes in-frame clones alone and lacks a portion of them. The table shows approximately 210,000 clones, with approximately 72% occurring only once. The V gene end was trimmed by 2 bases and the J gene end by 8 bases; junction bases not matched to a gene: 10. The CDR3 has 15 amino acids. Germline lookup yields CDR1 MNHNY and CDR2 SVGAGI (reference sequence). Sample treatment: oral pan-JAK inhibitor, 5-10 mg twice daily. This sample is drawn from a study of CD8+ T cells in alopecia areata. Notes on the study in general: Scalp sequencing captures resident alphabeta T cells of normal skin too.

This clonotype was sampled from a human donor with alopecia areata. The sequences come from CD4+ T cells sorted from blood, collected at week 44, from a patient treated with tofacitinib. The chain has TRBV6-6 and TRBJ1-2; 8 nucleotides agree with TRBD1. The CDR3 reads CASSYADRVTKGYTF. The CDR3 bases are TGTGCCAGCAGTTACGCGGACAGGGTTACGAAAGGCTACACCTTC.